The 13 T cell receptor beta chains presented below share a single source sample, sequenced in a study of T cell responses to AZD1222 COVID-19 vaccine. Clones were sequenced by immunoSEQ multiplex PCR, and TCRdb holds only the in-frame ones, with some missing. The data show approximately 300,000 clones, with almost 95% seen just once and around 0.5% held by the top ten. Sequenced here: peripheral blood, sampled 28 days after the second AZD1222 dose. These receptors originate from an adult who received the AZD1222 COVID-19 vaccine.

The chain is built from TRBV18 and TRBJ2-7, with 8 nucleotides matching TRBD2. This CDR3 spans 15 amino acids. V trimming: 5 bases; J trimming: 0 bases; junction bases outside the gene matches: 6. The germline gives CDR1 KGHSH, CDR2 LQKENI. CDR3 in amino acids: CASSTAGASSYEQYF. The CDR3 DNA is TGTGCCAGCTCAACAGCGGGGGCAAGCTCCTACGAGCAGTACTTC. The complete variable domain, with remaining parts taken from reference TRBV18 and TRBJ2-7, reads NAGVMQNPRHLVRRRGQEARLRCSPMKGHSHVYWYRQLPEEGLKFMVYLQKENIIDESGMPKERFSAEFPKEGPSILRIQQVVRGDSAAYFCASSTAGASSYEQYFGPGTRLTVT.

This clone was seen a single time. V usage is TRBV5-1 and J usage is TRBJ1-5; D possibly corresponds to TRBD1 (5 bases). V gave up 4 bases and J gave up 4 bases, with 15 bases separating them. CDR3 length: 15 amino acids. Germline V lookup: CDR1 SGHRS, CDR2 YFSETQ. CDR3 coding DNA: TGCGCCAGCAGCACGGGACGGTCTTTTAATCAGCCCCAGCATTTT. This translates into CASSTGRSFNQPQHF. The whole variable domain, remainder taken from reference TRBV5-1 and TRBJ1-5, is KAGVTQTPRYLIKTRGQQVTLSCSPISGHRSVSWYQQTPGQGLQFLFEYFSETQRNKGNFPGRFSGRQFSNSRSEMNVSTLELGDSALYLCASSTGRSFNQPQHFGDGTRLSIL.

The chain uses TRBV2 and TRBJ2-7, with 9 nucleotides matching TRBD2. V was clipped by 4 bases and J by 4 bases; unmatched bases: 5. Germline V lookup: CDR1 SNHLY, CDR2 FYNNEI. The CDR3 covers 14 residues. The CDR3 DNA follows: TGTGCCAGCAGTGCAGGTAGCGGGAGTTACGAGCAGTACTTC. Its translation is CASSAGSGSYEQYF.

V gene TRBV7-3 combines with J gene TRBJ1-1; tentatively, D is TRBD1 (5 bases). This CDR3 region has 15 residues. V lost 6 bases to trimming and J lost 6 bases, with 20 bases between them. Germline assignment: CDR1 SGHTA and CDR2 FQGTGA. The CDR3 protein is CASSRTGTLGAEAFF. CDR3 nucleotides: TGTGCCAGCAGTCGTACCGGGACTTTGGGCGCTGAAGCTTTCTTT.

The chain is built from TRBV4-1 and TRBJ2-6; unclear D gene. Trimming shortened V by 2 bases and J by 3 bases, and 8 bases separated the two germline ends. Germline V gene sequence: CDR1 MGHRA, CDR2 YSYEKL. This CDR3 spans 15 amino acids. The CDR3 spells CASSQLVYGANVLTF. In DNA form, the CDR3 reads TGCGCCAGCAGCCAACTAGTATATGGGGCCAACGTCCTGACTTTC.

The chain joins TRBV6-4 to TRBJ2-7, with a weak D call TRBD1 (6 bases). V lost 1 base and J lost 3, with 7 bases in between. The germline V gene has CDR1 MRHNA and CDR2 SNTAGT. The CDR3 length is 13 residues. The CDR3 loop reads CASSDYRVYEQYF. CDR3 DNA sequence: TGTGCCAGCAGTGACTACAGGGTCTACGAGCAGTACTTC.

The CDR3 here is CASKDRGADTEAFF. For the CDR3, the DNA is TGTGCCAGCAAAGACCGGGGGGCGGACACTGAAGCTTTCTTT. The chain employs TRBV3-1 (or the pseudogene TRBV3-2) and TRBJ1-1, with D tentatively TRBD1 (6 bases). Germline V gene data show CDR1 as LGHDT and CDR2 as YNNKEL (reference sequence). Trimming took 7 bases from V and 3 from J, leaving 15 bases between them. CDR3 size: 14 residues.

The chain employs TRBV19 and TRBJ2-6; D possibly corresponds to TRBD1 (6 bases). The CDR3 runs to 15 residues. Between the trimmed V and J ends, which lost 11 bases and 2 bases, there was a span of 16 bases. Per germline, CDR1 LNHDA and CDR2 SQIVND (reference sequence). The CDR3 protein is CAVQGPFAGANVLTF. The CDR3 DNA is TGTGCCGTACAGGGCCCTTTCGCTGGGGCCAACGTCCTGACTTTC.

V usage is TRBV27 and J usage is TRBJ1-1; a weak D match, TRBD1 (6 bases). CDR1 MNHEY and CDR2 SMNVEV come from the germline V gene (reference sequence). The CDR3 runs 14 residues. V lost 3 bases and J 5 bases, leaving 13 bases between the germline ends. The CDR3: CASSFGGGGTEAFF. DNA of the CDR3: TGTGCCAGCAGTTTCGGAGGGGGGGGTACTGAAGCTTTCTTT.

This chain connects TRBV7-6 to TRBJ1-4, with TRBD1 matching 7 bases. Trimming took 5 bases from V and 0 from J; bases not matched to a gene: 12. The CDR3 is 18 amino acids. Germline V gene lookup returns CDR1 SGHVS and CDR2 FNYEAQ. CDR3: CASSPWDRSRATNEKLFF. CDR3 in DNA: TGTGCCAGCAGCCCCTGGGACAGAAGTCGTGCAACTAATGAAAAACTGTTTTTT.

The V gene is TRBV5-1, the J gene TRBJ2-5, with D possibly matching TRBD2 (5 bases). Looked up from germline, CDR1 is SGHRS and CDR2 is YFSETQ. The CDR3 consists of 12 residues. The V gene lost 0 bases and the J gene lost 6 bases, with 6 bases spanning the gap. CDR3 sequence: CASSLGEKTQYF. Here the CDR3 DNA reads TGCGCCAGCAGCTTGGGGGAGAAGACCCAGTACTTC.

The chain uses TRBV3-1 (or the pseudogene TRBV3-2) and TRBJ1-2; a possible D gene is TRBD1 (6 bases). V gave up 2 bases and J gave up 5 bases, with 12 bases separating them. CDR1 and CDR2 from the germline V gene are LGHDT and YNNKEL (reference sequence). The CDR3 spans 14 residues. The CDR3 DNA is TGTGCCAGCAGCCAACAGGGGCCGGTTTATGGCTACACCTTC. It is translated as CASSQQGPVYGYTF.

The CDR3 DNA reads TGTGCCATCAGTGAGTCTGGAGGCAACGAGCAGTACTTC. This translates into CAISESGGNEQYF. The chain has TRBV10-3 and TRBJ2-7; D may be TRBD2 (5 bases). The CDR3 sequence is 13 residues long. The V end was cut by 0 bases, the J end by 5 bases, with 8 bases between. Germline V gene data show CDR1 as ENHRY and CDR2 as SYGVKD.